These 32 T cell receptor beta chains were all obtained from the same sample, sequenced in a study of shared clonotypes between healthy human individuals. Sequenced by immunoSEQ multiplex PCR; TCRdb stores in-frame clones only, minus some. The table lists millions of clones, roughly 96% of them singletons, with roughly 0.13% in the top ten. Sequencing was done on a sample of naive CD4+ T cells sorted from blood. Subset: CD45RA+ positively selected. These receptors came from a man aged 18 to 29 in good health.

The chain links TRBV10-3 to TRBJ1-2, with 7 bases that match TRBD1. Germline V gene lookup returns CDR1 ENHRY and CDR2 SYGVKD. This CDR3 region has 13 residues. The trim removed 6 bases at V and 6 bases at J, leaving 7 bases unmatched. The CDR3 here is CAIRPQGGNGYTF. The CDR3 coding sequence is TGTGCCATCAGGCCCCAGGGGGGGAATGGCTACACCTTC.

With respect to this clone: This CDR3 is also generated by other DNA sequences in the sample. V and J are TRBV5-1 and TRBJ2-5, with D possibly matching TRBD2 (5 bases). Germline assignment: CDR1 SGHRS and CDR2 YFSETQ. The V end lost 4 bases, the J end lost 5 bases, and 12 bases lay between the germline ends. The CDR3 sequence is 13 residues long. The CDR3 sequence is CASSPGGRETQYF. The DNA for the CDR3 is TGCGCCAGCAGCCCCGGAGGACGGGAGACCCAGTACTTC.

V usage is TRBV5-4 and J usage is TRBJ2-7; the match to TRBD1 covers 9 bases. Germline CDR1 SGHNT, CDR2 YYREEE (reference sequence). V shed 4 bases, J shed 5 bases, and the junction held 13 bases outside the gene matches. CDR3 length equals 16 residues. In DNA form, the CDR3 reads TGTGCCAGCAGCCGTCTACCGGGACAGGGCCTGGACGAGCAGTACTTC. Protein: CASSRLPGQGLDEQYF.

The chain employs TRBV5-4 and TRBJ2-5; 9 bases fit TRBD1. Germline V gene sequence: CDR1 SGHNT, CDR2 YYREEE (reference sequence). Trimming cost V 4 bases and J 4 bases; bases outside gene matches: 11. The CDR3 sequence is 16 residues long. CDR3 DNA sequence: TGTGCCAGCAGCAATCCGGGACAGGGTTTAGGAGAGACCCAGTACTTC. It codes for CASSNPGQGLGETQYF.

This chain joins TRBV7-2 and TRBJ2-3; no clear D gene. This CDR3 is built from 15 residues. V lost 1 base, J lost 0 bases, and 8 bases lay in between. From germline, CDR1 is SGHTA and CDR2 FQGNSA. The CDR3 sequence: CASSLGSRSTDTQYF. The CDR3 DNA follows: TGTGCCAGCAGCTTAGGCTCGCGGAGCACAGATACGCAGTATTTT.

J is TRBJ2-1 and V is TRBV7-9; 13 bases are shared with TRBD2. Germline-derived CDR1 and CDR2 are SEHNR and FQNEAQ (reference sequence). V was pared by 4 bases and J by 8 bases, with 8 bases of the junction left unmatched. This CDR3 has 16 residues. The CDR3 loop is CASSSRTSGGWDEQFF. The CDR3 nucleotides are TGTGCCAGCAGCTCTCGGACTAGCGGGGGATGGGATGAGCAGTTCTTC. Based on the CDR3 plus reference TRBV7-9 and TRBJ2-1, the full variable domain is DTGVSQNPRHKITKRGQNVTFRCDPISEHNRLYWYRQTLGQGPEFLTYFQNEAQLEKSRLLSDRFSAERPKGSFSTLEIQRTEQGDSAMYLCASSSRTSGGWDEQFFGPGTRLTVL.

V and J are TRBV7-9 and TRBJ2-7, with D possibly matching TRBD2 (6 bases). The V end lost 1 base, the J end lost 3 bases, and 13 bases lay between the germline ends. In germline, CDR1 is SEHNR, CDR2 FQNEAQ (reference sequence). This CDR3 contains 15 residues. The CDR3 DNA sequence: TGTGCCAGCAGCTTAGGTGGCGGGATCCACTACGAGCAGTACTTC. Translation gives CASSLGGGIHYEQYF.

Worth noting for this clone: Other DNA sequences in the same sample also yield this CDR3. The V call is TRBV7-2, the J call TRBJ2-7; 11 positions agree with TRBD2. Trimming at V came to 0 bases and at J to 3 bases, leaving 1 base not matched to a gene. The CDR3 has 15 amino acids. The germline CDR1 and CDR2 sequences are SGHTA and FQGNSA. CDR3 residues: CASSLAGTSGYEQYF. Here the CDR3 DNA reads TGTGCCAGCAGCTTAGCGGGGACTAGCGGCTACGAGCAGTACTTC.

The V gene is TRBV7-9, the J gene TRBJ2-7; D is unresolved. The V gene lost 4 bases and the J gene lost 0 bases, with 10 bases spanning the gap. Looked up from germline, CDR1 is SEHNR and CDR2 is FQNEAQ (reference sequence). The CDR3 consists of 14 residues. The CDR3 spells CASSSTKNSYEQYF. CDR3 nucleotide sequence: TGTGCCAGCAGCTCTACAAAGAACTCCTACGAGCAGTACTTC.

The rearrangement uses TRBV28 and TRBJ2-5; a weak D match, TRBD1 (7 bases). Per germline, CDR1 MDHEN and CDR2 SYDVKM. The CDR3 has 14 residues. V was pared by 5 bases and J by 4 bases, with 14 bases between. CDR3 in DNA: TGTGCCAGCAGTCCGACAGGGAGGCTAGAGACCCAGTACTTC. Residues: CASSPTGRLETQYF.

The rearrangement joins TRBV18 to TRBJ2-5, with unresolved D. This CDR3 is 13 amino acids long. The germline V gene encodes CDR1 KGHSH and CDR2 LQKENI. V lost 2 bases, J lost 3 bases, and 7 bases lay in between. The CDR3 region has the DNA TGTGCCAGCTCACCAGCACGTAAAGAGACCCAGTACTTC. It encodes CASSPARKETQYF.

The genes are TRBV6-5 and TRBJ2-5; 7 bases agree with TRBD2. Germline CDR1 and CDR2: MNHEY and SVGAGI. The CDR3 is 16 amino acids. V was clipped by 2 bases and J by 1 base; unmatched bases: 7. The CDR3 bases are TGTGCCAGCAGTTACGGGCGGGGGTCTATCCAAGAGACCCAGTACTTC. The encoded protein is CASSYGRGSIQETQYF.

Note on this clone: With a much larger clone just one base away, this may be a read error. Other nucleotide sequences in the sample specify the same CDR3. The chain links TRBV4-1 to TRBJ2-1; 8 bases map to TRBD1. V was pared by 6 bases and J by 1 base, with 8 bases of the junction left unmatched. CDR1 MGHRA and CDR2 YSYEKL come from the germline V gene. CDR3 length equals 16 residues. The CDR3 sequence: CASRQGEKSSYNEQFF. CDR3 DNA: TGCGCCAGCAGACAGGGGGAGAAGAGTTCCTACAATGAGCAGTTCTTC.

The chain couples TRBV18 to TRBJ2-7; unclear D gene. V gave up 0 bases and J gave up 4 bases, with 16 bases separating them. The CDR3 is 16 residues long. Per the germline V gene, CDR1 is KGHSH and CDR2 is LQKENI. CDR3 sequence (DNA): TGTGCCAGCTCACCACCCGGCCCTCAAGGTGTATACGAGCAGTACTTC. Its protein product is CASSPPGPQGVYEQYF.

The V and J genes are TRBV5-1 and TRBJ2-6; 7 bases line up with TRBD1. V was pared by 4 bases and J by 0 bases, with 4 bases of the junction left unmatched. The CDR3 runs to 16 residues. Germline V gene sequence: CDR1 SGHRS, CDR2 YFSETQ. CDR3: CASSPGQASGANVLTF. In DNA form, the CDR3 reads TGCGCCAGCAGCCCCGGACAGGCCTCTGGGGCCAACGTCCTGACTTTC.

The V and J genes are TRBV5-1 and TRBJ2-7, with 7 bases fitting TRBD1. The V segment lost 3 bases and the J segment 3 bases; nucleotides outside the gene matches: 6. Germline V lookup: CDR1 SGHRS, CDR2 YFSETQ. There are 14 residues in the CDR3. CDR3 DNA: TGCGCCAGCAGCTCCGGACAGGTTTACTACGAGCAGTACTTC. As protein: CASSSGQVYYEQYF. Filled out from reference TRBV5-1 and TRBJ2-7, the complete variable domain reads KAGVTQTPRYLIKTRGQQVTLSCSPISGHRSVSWYQQTPGQGLQFLFEYFSETQRNKGNFPGRFSGRQFSNSRSEMNVSTLELGDSALYLCASSSGQVYYEQYFGPGTRLTVT.

The rearrangement uses TRBV7-9 and TRBJ1-2; unclear D gene. The CDR3 runs 15 residues. CDR1 is SEHNR and CDR2 is FQNEAQ in the germline V gene (reference sequence). V was trimmed by 1 base and J by 0 bases, leaving 9 bases between them. The CDR3 is CASSLGSQPNYGYTF. CDR3 nucleotide sequence: TGTGCCAGCAGCTTAGGAAGCCAACCTAACTATGGCTACACCTTC.

V usage is TRBV19 and J usage is TRBJ1-5; the D is unclear. Germline V gene sequence: CDR1 LNHDA, CDR2 SQIVND (reference sequence). This CDR3 spans 14 amino acids. V gave up 5 bases and J gave up 0 bases, with 8 bases separating them. The CDR3 DNA sequence: TGTGCCAGTAGTGGAGCCAGTAGCAATCAGCCCCAGCATTTT. Translation gives CASSGASSNQPQHF.

This chain joins TRBV28 and TRBJ1-1; D may be TRBD1 (5 bases). V was pared by 1 base and J by 8 bases, with 14 bases between. The germline V gene encodes CDR1 MDHEN and CDR2 SYDVKM. The CDR3 has 14 amino acids. The CDR3: CASSLFGDVIEAFF. DNA of the CDR3: TGTGCCAGCAGTTTATTTGGGGACGTTATAGAAGCTTTCTTT.

For the CDR3, the DNA is TGTGCCAGCAGTTTAGGGACAGGGCCCAATCAGCCCCAGCATTTT. Translated: CASSLGTGPNQPQHF. The chain has TRBV28 and TRBJ1-5, with 9 bases matching TRBD1. This CDR3 spans 15 amino acids. Germline CDR1 MDHEN, CDR2 SYDVKM. The trim removed 2 bases at V and 3 bases at J, leaving 2 bases unmatched.

A single count supports this clone. The V call is TRBV7-2, the J call TRBJ1-1; perhaps TRBD1 as D (5 bases). V dropped 3 bases and J dropped 0 bases, with 14 bases sitting between them. The CDR3 has 16 residues. The germline V gene has CDR1 SGHTA and CDR2 FQGNSA. CDR3 nucleotides: TGTGCCAGCAGCTTTGGGGCCTACTTATTGAACACTGAAGCTTTCTTT. Amino acid sequence: CASSFGAYLLNTEAFF.

For this clone: Other DNA sequences in this sample translate to the same CDR3. This chain joins TRBV29-1 and TRBJ1-4, with 7 nucleotides matching TRBD1. Germline V gives CDR1 SQVTM, CDR2 ANQGSEA. CDR3 length: 12 amino acids. J lost 7 bases, V lost 4 bases, and 3 bases had no gene match. This CDR3 is CSVGQGGEKLFF. The CDR3 bases are TGCAGCGTTGGACAGGGAGGTGAAAAACTGTTTTTT.

The V call is TRBV5-1, the J call TRBJ1-1; maybe TRBD1 (6 bases). The CDR3 extends over 13 amino acids. Trimming removed 0 bases at V and 11 bases at J, with 14 bases between. Germline V gene sequence: CDR1 SGHRS, CDR2 YFSETQ. Here the CDR3 DNA reads TGCGCCAGCAGCTTGGAGTCAGGGGCTGGGGCTTTCTTT. Translated, it gives CASSLESGAGAFF.

The chain couples TRBV5-6 to TRBJ2-3; D is ambiguous. The CDR3 runs to 14 residues. Trimming took off 4 bases at V and 4 bases at J, with 13 bases between the two ends. CDR1 is SGHDT and CDR2 is YYEEEE in the germline V gene. The CDR3 nucleotides read TGTGCCAGCAGCGCCTACGCCGTAGCAGATACGCAGTATTTT. Its translation is CASSAYAVADTQYF.

V usage is TRBV6-5 and J usage is TRBJ1-2, with TRBD1 matching 10 bases. CDR1 MNHEY and CDR2 SVGAGI come from the germline V gene. The junction had 14 bases not matched to a gene; V was cut back by 8 bases and J by 8 bases. CDR3 length: 15 residues. As DNA, the CDR3 is TGTGCCAGCTCCAGTCCGGGACAGGGGTTCCGGGGCTACACCTTC. Translating gives CASSSPGQGFRGYTF.

On this clone: The identical CDR3 is also encoded by other nucleotide sequences in the sample. The V call is TRBV18, the J call TRBJ1-5; D unclear. V lost 3 bases and J lost 1, with 4 bases in between. CDR1 is KGHSH and CDR2 is LQKENI in the germline V gene. The CDR3 runs to 13 residues. The CDR3 sequence is CASSPGSNQPQHF. DNA of the CDR3: TGTGCCAGCTCACCGGGAAGCAATCAGCCCCAGCATTTT.

The CDR3 nucleotides read TGTGCCAGCAGCTTAGGTGACAGGAGCTCCTACGAGCAGTACTTC. It encodes CASSLGDRSSYEQYF. V gene TRBV11-2 combines with J gene TRBJ2-7; possibly TRBD1 for D (6 bases). CDR1 and CDR2 (germline): SGHAT, FQNNGV. The CDR3 sequence is 15 residues long. The germline V and J ends were trimmed by 1 base and 0 bases, with 10 bases remaining between them.

V usage is TRBV7-9 and J usage is TRBJ1-4, with D hard to call. This CDR3 is 14 amino acids long. V lost 5 bases and J 8 bases, leaving 15 bases between the germline ends. CDR1 and CDR2 from the germline V gene are SEHNR and FQNEAQ (reference sequence). The CDR3 is CASSPLPYSEKLFF. As DNA, the CDR3 is TGTGCCAGCAGCCCCCTGCCGTATAGCGAAAAACTGTTTTTT.

The genes are TRBV6-6 and TRBJ2-1; D gene uncertain. The germline gives CDR1 MNHNY, CDR2 SVGAGI (reference sequence). The V end was cut by 5 bases, the J end by 0 bases, with 11 bases between. The CDR3 is 15 residues long. DNA of the CDR3: TGTGCCAGCAGTCTGTCCGCGGTCTCCTACAATGAGCAGTTCTTC. The encoded protein is CASSLSAVSYNEQFF.

This clone appeared a single time. This sequence joins TRBV5-4 and TRBJ2-3, with TRBD1 matching over 10 bases. The V segment lost 4 bases and the J segment 2 bases; nucleotides outside the gene matches: 4. The germline V gene encodes CDR1 SGHNT and CDR2 YYREEE (reference sequence). This CDR3 is built from 15 residues. The CDR3 nucleotides read TGTGCCAGCAGCATAGACAGGGGGCACACAGATACGCAGTATTTT. This translates into CASSIDRGHTDTQYF.

The rearrangement links TRBV7-3 to TRBJ2-7; D not resolved. The CDR3 has 14 residues. The germline gives CDR1 SGHTA, CDR2 FQGTGA. The ends were cut back, 8 bases at V and 2 bases at J, with 16 bases in the middle. The CDR3 spells CASQASAGPYEQYF. CDR3 sequence (DNA): TGTGCCAGCCAAGCTTCCGCAGGTCCCTACGAGCAGTACTTC.

V and J are TRBV14 and TRBJ2-7; TRBD2 is a possible D gene (7 bases). This CDR3 contains 15 residues. Germline V gives CDR1 SGHDN, CDR2 FVKESK. V was cut by 5 bases and J by 1 base, with 15 bases left in between. Here the CDR3 reads CASSRGRGRSYEQYF. The CDR3 DNA reads as TGTGCCAGCAGCAGGGGGAGGGGCCGGTCCTACGAGCAGTACTTC.